This TCR beta chain was documented in a study of cytomegalovirus exposure and HLA in healthy donors. Findings and caveats of the study: The authors judged a highly shared variant cluster likely a sequencing artifact.

Germline CDR1 WSHSY, CDR2 SAAADI. CDR3 length: 14 amino acids. V trimming: 7 bases; J trimming: 3 bases; junction bases outside the gene matches: 6. This clone was recorded a few times. The antigen is unknown. A multiplex PCR was run with 60 Vbeta primers and 13 Jbeta primers. The table came from immunoSEQ multiplex PCR; TCRdb's copy has only in-frame clones and leaves some out. The sample has more than 90,000 clones, under 80% seen once. This clonotype was obtained from a human donor in good health. The V and J genes are TRBV10-2 and TRBJ1-2; TRBD1 aligns across 9 bases. The source material was PBMCs. In nucleotides, the CDR3 is TGCGCCAGCATAGGACAGGGGCTTGACTATGGCTACACCTTC. Amino acids: CASIGQGLDYGYTF.